This section outlines one T cell receptor beta chain sequence together with its context. This sample was taken from a study of blood T cell repertoires in COVID-19. Libraries were prepared by immunoSEQ multiplex PCR; TCRdb keeps only in-frame clonotypes and omits some of them. The profile shows approximately 72,000 clones, approximately 86% of them singletons. The CDR3 totals 15 residues. CDR1 and CDR2 (germline): KGHSH, LQKENI. The V segment lost 3 bases and the J segment 6 bases; nucleotides outside the gene matches: 5. Sequencing input: peripheral blood. This TCR was sampled from a woman in her fifties or sixties with acute or convalescent COVID-19. The V gene is TRBV18, the J gene TRBJ2-3; TRBD2 matches 11 bases. The CDR3 loop reads CASSPRASGGDTQYF. Written as DNA, the CDR3 is TGTGCCAGCTCACCCCGCGCTAGCGGGGGGGATACGCAGTATTTT.